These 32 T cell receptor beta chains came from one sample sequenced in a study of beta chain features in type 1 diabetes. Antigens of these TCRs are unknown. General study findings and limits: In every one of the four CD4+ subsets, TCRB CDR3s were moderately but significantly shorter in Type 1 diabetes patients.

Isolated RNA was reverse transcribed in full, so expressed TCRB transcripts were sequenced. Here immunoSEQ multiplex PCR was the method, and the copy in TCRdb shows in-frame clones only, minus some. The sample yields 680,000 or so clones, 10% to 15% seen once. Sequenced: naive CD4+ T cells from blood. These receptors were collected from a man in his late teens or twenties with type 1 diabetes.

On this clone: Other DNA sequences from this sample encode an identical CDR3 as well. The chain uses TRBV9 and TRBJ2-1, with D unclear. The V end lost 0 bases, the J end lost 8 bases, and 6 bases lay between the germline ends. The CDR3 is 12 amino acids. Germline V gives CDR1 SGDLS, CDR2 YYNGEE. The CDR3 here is CASSVEGDEQFF. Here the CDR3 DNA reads TGTGCCAGCAGCGTAGAAGGTGATGAGCAGTTCTTC.

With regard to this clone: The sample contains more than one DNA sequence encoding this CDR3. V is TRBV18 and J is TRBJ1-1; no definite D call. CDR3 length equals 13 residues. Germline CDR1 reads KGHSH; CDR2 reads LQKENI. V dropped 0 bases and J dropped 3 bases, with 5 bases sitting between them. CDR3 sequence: CASSPPGDTEAFF. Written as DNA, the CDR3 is TGTGCCAGCTCACCACCGGGAGACACTGAAGCTTTCTTT.

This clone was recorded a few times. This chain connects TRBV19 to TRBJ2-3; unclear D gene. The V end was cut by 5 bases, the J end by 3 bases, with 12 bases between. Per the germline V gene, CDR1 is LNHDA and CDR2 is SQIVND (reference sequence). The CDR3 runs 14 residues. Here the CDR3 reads CASSYVGLTDTQYF. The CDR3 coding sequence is TGTGCCAGTAGTTACGTTGGCTTAACAGATACGCAGTATTTT.

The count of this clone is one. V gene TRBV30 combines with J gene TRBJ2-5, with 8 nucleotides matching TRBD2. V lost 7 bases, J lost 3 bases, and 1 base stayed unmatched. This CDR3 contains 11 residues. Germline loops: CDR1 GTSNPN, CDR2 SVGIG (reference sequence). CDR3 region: CASAGEETQYF. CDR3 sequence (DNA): TGTGCCTCAGCGGGGGAAGAGACCCAGTACTTC.

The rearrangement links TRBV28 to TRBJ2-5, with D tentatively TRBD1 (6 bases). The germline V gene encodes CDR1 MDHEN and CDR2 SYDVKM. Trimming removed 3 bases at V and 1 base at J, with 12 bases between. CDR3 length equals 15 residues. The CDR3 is CASSLPGTLQETQYF. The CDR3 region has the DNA TGTGCCAGCAGTTTGCCCGGGACACTCCAAGAGACCCAGTACTTC.

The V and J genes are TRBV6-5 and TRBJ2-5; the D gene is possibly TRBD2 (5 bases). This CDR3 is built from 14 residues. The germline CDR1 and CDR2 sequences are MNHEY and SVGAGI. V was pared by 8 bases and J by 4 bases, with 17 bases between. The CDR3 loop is CASSTSGGRETQYF. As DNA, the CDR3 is TGTGCCAGCTCTACTTCGGGCGGGCGAGAGACCCAGTACTTC.

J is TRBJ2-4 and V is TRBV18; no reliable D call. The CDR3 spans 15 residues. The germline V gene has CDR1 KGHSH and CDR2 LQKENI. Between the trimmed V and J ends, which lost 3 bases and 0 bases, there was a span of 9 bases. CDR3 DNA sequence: TGTGCCAGCTCACCGACTCTCTTAGCCAAAAACATTCAGTACTTC. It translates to CASSPTLLAKNIQYF.

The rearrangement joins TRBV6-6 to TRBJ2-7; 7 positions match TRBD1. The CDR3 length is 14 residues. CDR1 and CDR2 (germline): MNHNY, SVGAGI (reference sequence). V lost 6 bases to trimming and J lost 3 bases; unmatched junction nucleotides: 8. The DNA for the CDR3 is TGTGCCAGCAGAGCCGGGACAGAGGACTACGAGCAGTACTTC. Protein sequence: CASRAGTEDYEQYF.

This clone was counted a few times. The CDR3 DNA sequence: TGCGCCAGCAGCGGAGACCAAAACATTCAGTACTTC. Translating it yields CASSGDQNIQYF. The chain combines TRBV5-1 with TRBJ2-4; D ambiguous. Germline V gives CDR1 SGHRS, CDR2 YFSETQ. There are 12 residues in the CDR3. The ends were cut back, 4 bases at V and 5 bases at J, with 7 bases in the middle.

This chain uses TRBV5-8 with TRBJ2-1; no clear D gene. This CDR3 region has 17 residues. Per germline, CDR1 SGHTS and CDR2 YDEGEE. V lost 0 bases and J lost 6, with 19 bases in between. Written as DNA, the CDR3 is TGTGCCAGCAGCTTGGGGGCCCAGCCCCTCTTTGGCAATGAGCAGTTCTTC. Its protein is CASSLGAQPLFGNEQFF.

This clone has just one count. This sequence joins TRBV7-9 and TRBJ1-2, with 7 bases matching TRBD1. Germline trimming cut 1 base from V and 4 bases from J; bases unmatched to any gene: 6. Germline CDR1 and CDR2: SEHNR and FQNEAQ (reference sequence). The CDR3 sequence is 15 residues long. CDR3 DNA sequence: TGTGCCAGCAGCTTAGACAGGGGACTACGCTATGGCTACACCTTC. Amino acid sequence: CASSLDRGLRYGYTF.

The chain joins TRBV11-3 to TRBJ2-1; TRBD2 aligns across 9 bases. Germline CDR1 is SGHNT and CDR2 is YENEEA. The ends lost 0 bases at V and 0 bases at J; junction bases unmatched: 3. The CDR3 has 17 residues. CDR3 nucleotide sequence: TGTGCCAGCAGCTTAGAGGCTAGCGGGGTCTCCTACAATGAGCAGTTCTTC. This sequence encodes CASSLEASGVSYNEQFF.

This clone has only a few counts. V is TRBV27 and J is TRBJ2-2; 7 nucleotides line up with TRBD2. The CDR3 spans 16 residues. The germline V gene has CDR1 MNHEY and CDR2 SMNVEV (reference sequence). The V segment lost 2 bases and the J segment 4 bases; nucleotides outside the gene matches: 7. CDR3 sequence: CASSLEGGGGTGELFF. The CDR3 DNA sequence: TGTGCCAGCAGTTTAGAGGGCGGCGGGGGCACCGGGGAGCTGTTTTTT.

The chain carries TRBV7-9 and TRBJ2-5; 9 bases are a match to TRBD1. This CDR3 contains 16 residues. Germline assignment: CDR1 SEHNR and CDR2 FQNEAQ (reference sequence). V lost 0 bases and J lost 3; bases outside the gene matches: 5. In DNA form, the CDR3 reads TGTGCCAGCAGCTTAGCTCGGGGACAGGGTAAAGAGACCCAGTACTTC. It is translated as CASSLARGQGKETQYF.

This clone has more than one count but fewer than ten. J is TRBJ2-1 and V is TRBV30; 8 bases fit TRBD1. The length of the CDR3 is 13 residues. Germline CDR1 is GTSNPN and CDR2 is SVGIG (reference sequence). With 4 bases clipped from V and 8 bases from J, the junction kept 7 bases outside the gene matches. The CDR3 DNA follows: TGTGCCTGGAACGCCAGGGGGCCGGATGAGCAGTTCTTC. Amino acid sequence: CAWNARGPDEQFF.

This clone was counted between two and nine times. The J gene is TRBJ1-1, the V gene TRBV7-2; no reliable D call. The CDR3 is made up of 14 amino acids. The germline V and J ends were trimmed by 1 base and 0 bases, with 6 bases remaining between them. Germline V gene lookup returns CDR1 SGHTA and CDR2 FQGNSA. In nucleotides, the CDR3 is TGTGCCAGCAGCTTAGGGACTTTGAACACTGAAGCTTTCTTT. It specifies CASSLGTLNTEAFF. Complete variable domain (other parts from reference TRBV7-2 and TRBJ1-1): GAGVSQSPSNKVTEKGKDVELRCDPISGHTALYWYRQSLGQGLEFLIYFQGNSAPDKSGLPSDRFSAERTGGSVSTLTIQRTQQEDSAVYLCASSLGTLNTEAFFGQGTRLTVV.

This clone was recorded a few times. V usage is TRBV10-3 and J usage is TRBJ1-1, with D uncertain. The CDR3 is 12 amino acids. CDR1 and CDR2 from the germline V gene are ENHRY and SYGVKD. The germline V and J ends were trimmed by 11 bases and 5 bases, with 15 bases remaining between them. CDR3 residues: CASKEGMTEAFF. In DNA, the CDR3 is TGTGCCTCTAAGGAAGGAATGACTGAAGCTTTCTTT.

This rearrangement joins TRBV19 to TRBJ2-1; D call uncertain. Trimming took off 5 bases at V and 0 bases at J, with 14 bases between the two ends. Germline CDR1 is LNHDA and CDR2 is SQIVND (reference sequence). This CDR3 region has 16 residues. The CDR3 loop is CASSPRGRSSYNEQFF. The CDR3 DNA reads TGTGCCAGTAGTCCCCGCGGAAGGAGCTCCTACAATGAGCAGTTCTTC.

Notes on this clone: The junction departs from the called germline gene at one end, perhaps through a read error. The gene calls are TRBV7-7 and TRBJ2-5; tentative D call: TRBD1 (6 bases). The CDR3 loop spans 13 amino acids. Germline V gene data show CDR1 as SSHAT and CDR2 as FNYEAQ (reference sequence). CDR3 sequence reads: CASSLGQQETQYF. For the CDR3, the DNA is TGTGCTAGCAGCTTAGGACAGCAAGAGACCCAGTACTTC.

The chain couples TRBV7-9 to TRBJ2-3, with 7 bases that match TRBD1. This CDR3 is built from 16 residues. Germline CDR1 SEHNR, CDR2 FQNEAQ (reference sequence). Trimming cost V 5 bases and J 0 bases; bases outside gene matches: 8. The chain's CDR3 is CASSTQQGLSTDTQYF. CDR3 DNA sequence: TGTGCCAGCAGCACCCAACAGGGGCTTAGCACAGATACGCAGTATTTT.

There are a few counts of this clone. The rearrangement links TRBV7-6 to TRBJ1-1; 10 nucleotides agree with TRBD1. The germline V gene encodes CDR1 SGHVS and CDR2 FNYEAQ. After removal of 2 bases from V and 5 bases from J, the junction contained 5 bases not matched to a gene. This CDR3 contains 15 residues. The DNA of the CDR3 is TGTGCCAGCAGCTTACAGGACAGGGGGGATACTGAAGCTTTCTTT. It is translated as CASSLQDRGDTEAFF.

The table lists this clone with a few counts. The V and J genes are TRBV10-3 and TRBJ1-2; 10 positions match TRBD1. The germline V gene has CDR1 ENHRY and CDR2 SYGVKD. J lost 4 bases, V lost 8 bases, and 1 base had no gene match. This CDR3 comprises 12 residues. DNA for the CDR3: TGTGCCATCGGGACAGGGGCCTATGGCTACACCTTC. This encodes CAIGTGAYGYTF.

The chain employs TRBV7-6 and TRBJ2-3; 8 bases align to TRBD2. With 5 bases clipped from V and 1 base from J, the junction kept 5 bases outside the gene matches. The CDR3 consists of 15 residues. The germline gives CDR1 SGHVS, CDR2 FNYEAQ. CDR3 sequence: CASSPRSGGTDTQYF. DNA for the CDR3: TGTGCCAGCAGCCCCCGTAGCGGGGGCACAGATACGCAGTATTTT.

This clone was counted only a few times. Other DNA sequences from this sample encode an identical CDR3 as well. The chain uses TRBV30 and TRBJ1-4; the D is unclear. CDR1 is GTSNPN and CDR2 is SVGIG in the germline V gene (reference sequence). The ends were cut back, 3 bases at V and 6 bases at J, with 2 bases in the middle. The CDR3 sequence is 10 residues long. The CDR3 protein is CAWRDEKLFF. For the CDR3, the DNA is TGTGCCTGGAGAGATGAAAAACTGTTTTTT. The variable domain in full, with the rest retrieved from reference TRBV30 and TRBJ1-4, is SQTIHQWPATLVQPVGSPLSLECTVEGTSNPNLYWYRQAAGRGLQLLFYSVGIGQISSEVPQNLSASRPQDRQFILSSKKLLLSDSGFYLCAWRDEKLFFGSGTQLSVL.

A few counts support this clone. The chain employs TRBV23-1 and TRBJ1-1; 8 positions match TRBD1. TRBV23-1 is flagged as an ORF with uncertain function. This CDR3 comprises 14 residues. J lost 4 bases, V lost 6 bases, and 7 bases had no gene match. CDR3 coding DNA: TGCGCCAGCAGGGATGACAGGGGCCCCACTGAAGCTTTCTTT. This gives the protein CASRDDRGPTEAFF.

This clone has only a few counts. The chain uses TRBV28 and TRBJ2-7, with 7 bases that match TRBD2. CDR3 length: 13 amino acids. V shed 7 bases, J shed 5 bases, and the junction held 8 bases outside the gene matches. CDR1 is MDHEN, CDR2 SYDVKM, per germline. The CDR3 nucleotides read TGTGCCAGCACCTACGGGGGGAGGGACGAGCAGTACTTC. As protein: CASTYGGRDEQYF.

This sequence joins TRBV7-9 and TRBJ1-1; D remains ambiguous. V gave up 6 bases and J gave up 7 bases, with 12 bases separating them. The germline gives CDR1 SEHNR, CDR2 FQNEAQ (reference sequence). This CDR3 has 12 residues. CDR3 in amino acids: CASRVGPVEAFF. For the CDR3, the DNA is TGTGCCAGCAGGGTCGGGCCAGTTGAAGCTTTCTTT.

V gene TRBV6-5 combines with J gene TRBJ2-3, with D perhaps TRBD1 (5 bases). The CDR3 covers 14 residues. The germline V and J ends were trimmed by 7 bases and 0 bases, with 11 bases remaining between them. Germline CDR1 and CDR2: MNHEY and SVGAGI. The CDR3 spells CASKPGFSTDTQYF. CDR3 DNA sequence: TGTGCCAGCAAACCAGGGTTCAGCACAGATACGCAGTATTTT.

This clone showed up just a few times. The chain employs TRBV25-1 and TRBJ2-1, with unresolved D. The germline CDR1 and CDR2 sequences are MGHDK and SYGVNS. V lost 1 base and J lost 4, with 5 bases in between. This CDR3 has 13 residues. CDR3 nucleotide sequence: TGTGCCAGCAGTGAATCGGAGTACAATGAGCAGTTCTTC. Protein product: CASSESEYNEQFF.

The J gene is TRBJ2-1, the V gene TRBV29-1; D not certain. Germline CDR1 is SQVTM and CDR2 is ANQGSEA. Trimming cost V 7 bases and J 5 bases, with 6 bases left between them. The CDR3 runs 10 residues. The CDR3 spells CSAQHNEQFF. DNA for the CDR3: TGCAGCGCCCAGCACAATGAGCAGTTCTTC.

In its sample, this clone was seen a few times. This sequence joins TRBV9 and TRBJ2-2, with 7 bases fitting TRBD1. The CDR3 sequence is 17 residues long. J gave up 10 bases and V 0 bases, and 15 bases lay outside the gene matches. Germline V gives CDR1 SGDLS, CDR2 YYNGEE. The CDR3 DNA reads TGTGCCAGCAGCGTAGACAGGGACAGACCTCCTGACGCGGAGCTGTTTTTT. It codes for CASSVDRDRPPDAELFF.

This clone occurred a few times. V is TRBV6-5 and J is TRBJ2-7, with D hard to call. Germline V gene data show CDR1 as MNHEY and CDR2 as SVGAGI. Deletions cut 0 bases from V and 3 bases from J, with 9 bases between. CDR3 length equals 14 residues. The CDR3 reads CASSYSKRFYEQYF. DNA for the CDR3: TGTGCCAGCAGTTACTCGAAGCGTTTCTACGAGCAGTACTTC.